One T cell receptor beta chain is described in this entry. The antigen is undetermined. Libraries were prepared by immunoSEQ multiplex PCR; TCRdb keeps only in-frame clonotypes and omits some of them. The table includes some 30,000 clones, over 85% detected once. Sample time point: more than 5 months of natalizumab therapy. Prior interferon beta treatment was universal, and the PML patients were all female. This entry comes from a study of multiple sclerosis patients with progressive multifocal leukoencephalopathy. Study-level results: Less diverse TRB repertoires were suggested in most PML patients. Findings may reflect JC virus infection or just general immunocompromise.

The ends were cut back, 8 bases at V and 7 bases at J, with 15 bases in the middle. This CDR3 is 14 amino acids long. CDR1 is MNHEY and CDR2 is SVGAGI in the germline V gene. The TCR sequence derives from a human donor with multiple sclerosis. This chain uses TRBV6-5 with TRBJ1-6; D is unresolved. Sequencing used PBMCs, obtained from a patient treated with natalizumab. The CDR3: CASLGLVGNSPLHF. The CDR3, as DNA: TGTGCCAGCCTTGGGTTGGTGGGGAATTCACCCCTCCACTTT.